The next 19 T cell receptor beta chains were all read from a single sample in a study of blood T cell repertoires in COVID-19. Using immunoSEQ multiplex PCR, the repertoire was profiled, and TCRdb retains in-frame clones only, with some absent. This sample has some 64,000 clones, with around 65% found just once. Material for sequencing was PBMCs or T cells enriched from blood (not recorded which). The receptors stem from a woman in her fifties or sixties who had been exposed to COVID-19.

This chain joins TRBV5-1 and TRBJ1-6, with D tentatively TRBD1 (5 bases). CDR3 length equals 13 residues. The V gene's germline CDR1 is SGHRS and CDR2 YFSETQ. Deletions cut 6 bases from V and 7 bases from J, with 11 bases between. DNA of the CDR3: TGCGCCAGCACAAGGGGCAACAATTCACCCCTCCACTTT. This sequence encodes CASTRGNNSPLHF.

The chain couples TRBV9 to TRBJ1-4; 7 bases agree with TRBD1. Germline-derived CDR1 and CDR2 are SGDLS and YYNGEE. This CDR3 comprises 16 residues. V lost 2 bases to trimming and J lost 5 bases; unmatched junction nucleotides: 9. This chain's CDR3 is CASSVTSGGRNEKLFF. The CDR3 nucleotides read TGTGCCAGCAGCGTGACTTCAGGGGGGCGCAATGAAAAACTGTTTTTT.

The chain combines TRBV4-1 with TRBJ2-7; 8 nucleotides agree with TRBD1. With V trimmed by 3 bases and J by 5 bases, 6 bases remained unmatched. This CDR3 has 14 residues. Germline values: CDR1 MGHRA, CDR2 YSYEKL. CDR3 DNA sequence: TGCGCCAGCAGCCATTCAGGGGGCTTCGACGAGCAGTACTTC. Its protein is CASSHSGGFDEQYF.

V is TRBV9 and J is TRBJ1-5; D remains ambiguous. Germline V gives CDR1 SGDLS, CDR2 YYNGEE. There are 15 residues in the CDR3. V was trimmed by 3 bases and J by 2 bases, leaving 12 bases between them. The CDR3 DNA sequence: TGTGCCAGCAGCGGCGGGCCCGGACGCAATCAGCCCCAGCATTTT. It yields the protein CASSGGPGRNQPQHF.

The rearrangement joins TRBV28 to TRBJ2-3; maybe TRBD2 (6 bases). The CDR3 totals 14 residues. The V gene's germline CDR1 is MDHEN and CDR2 SYDVKM. V was pared by 5 bases and J by 2 bases, with 11 bases between. The CDR3 protein is CASSLGGDTDTQYF. The CDR3, as DNA: TGTGCCAGCAGTCTCGGCGGGGACACAGATACGCAGTATTTT.

The chain combines TRBV7-9 with TRBJ1-2; 10 positions agree with TRBD1. The CDR3 sequence is 16 residues long. V dropped 3 bases and J dropped 2; count of bases not matched to a gene: 6. The germline CDR1 and CDR2 sequences are SEHNR and FQNEAQ (reference sequence). Here the CDR3 DNA reads TGTGCCAGCAGCTTGGATTTGGACAGGGGGAACTATGGCTACACCTTC. Residues: CASSLDLDRGNYGYTF.

A few counts support this clone. V usage is TRBV12-3 or TRBV12-4 and J usage is TRBJ1-5; D is ambiguous. Trimming shortened V by 5 bases and J by 6 bases, and 11 bases separated the two germline ends. The CDR3 spans 13 residues. CDR3 DNA sequence: TGTGCCAGCAGTCGTACGTGGGCTCAGCCCCAGCATTTT. Protein sequence: CASSRTWAQPQHF.

This clone appeared a few times. J is TRBJ1-1 and V is TRBV28, with TRBD1 identical over 9 bases. Germline CDR1 MDHEN, CDR2 SYDVKM. The CDR3 is 15 residues long. V dropped 5 bases and J dropped 4; count of bases not matched to a gene: 8. The CDR3 DNA reads TGTGCCAGCAGTAAGGGACAGGGAAGAGGCACTGAAGCTTTCTTT. Translated: CASSKGQGRGTEAFF.

The chain has TRBV30 and TRBJ1-2; D is ambiguous. V gave up 3 bases and J gave up 2 bases, with 10 bases separating them. This CDR3 spans 13 amino acids. Germline V gene lookup returns CDR1 GTSNPN and CDR2 SVGIG (reference sequence). The CDR3 sequence: CAWSPLVNYGYTF. CDR3 nucleotides: TGTGCCTGGAGCCCTCTAGTAAACTATGGCTACACCTTC.

The V call is TRBV11-2, the J call TRBJ2-3, with 11 bases matching TRBD1. Germline V gene sequence: CDR1 SGHAT, CDR2 FQNNGV. This CDR3 is built from 15 residues. The V and J ends lost 5 bases and 6 bases, in that order; junction bases with no gene match: 7. In DNA form, the CDR3 reads TGTGCCAGCAGCGGTCGCGGGACAGGGGGGGATACGCAGTATTTT. Translated: CASSGRGTGGDTQYF.

V usage is TRBV15 and J usage is TRBJ2-1, with TRBD2 matching over 11 bases. V shed 0 bases, J shed 12 bases, and the junction held 13 bases outside the gene matches. The CDR3 extends over 17 amino acids. The V gene's germline CDR1 is LNHNV and CDR2 YYDKDF (reference sequence). CDR3 amino acids: CATSRDRASGGQGLQFF. CDR3 DNA sequence: TGTGCCACCAGCAGAGACCGGGCTAGCGGGGGGCAAGGGTTGCAGTTCTTC.

The chain uses TRBV27 and TRBJ1-1, with 9 bases fitting TRBD1. From germline, CDR1 is MNHEY and CDR2 SMNVEV (reference sequence). V gave up 5 bases and J gave up 6 bases; unmatched junction bases: 7. The CDR3 spans 14 residues. The CDR3 coding sequence is TGTGCCAGCAGTCTCGACAGGGGGATCTCTGAAGCTTTCTTT. This encodes CASSLDRGISEAFF.

The V gene is TRBV19, the J gene TRBJ1-5, with 9 bases identical to TRBD1. V lost 3 bases to trimming and J lost 5 bases; unmatched junction nucleotides: 11. Germline V gives CDR1 LNHDA, CDR2 SQIVND (reference sequence). CDR3 length: 17 residues. CDR3 sequence reads: CASSISPDRGVYQPQHF. The CDR3 nucleotides read TGTGCCAGTAGTATCTCGCCGGACAGGGGAGTTTATCAGCCCCAGCATTTT.

The chain joins TRBV30 to TRBJ2-5; 7 positions agree with TRBD2. Germline V lookup: CDR1 GTSNPN, CDR2 SVGIG (reference sequence). J gave up 1 base and V 5 bases, and 4 bases lay outside the gene matches. The CDR3 has 13 residues. The CDR3 loop reads CAWSGGGQETQYF. CDR3 nucleotides: TGTGCCTGGTCGGGCGGGGGCCAAGAGACCCAGTACTTC.

The V gene is TRBV7-8, the J gene TRBJ2-1; D might be TRBD1 (5 bases). This CDR3 has 15 amino acids. V lost 5 bases and J lost 0, with 11 bases in between. CDR1 SGHVS and CDR2 FQNEAQ come from the germline V gene. The CDR3 spells CASSTTGNSYNEQFF. The CDR3 DNA reads TGTGCCAGCAGCACTACAGGAAACTCCTACAATGAGCAGTTCTTC.

V usage is TRBV6-2 or TRBV6-3 and J usage is TRBJ1-1; unclear D gene. The CDR3 covers 13 residues. The germline V and J ends were trimmed by 3 bases and 1 base, with 6 bases remaining between them. CDR1 and CDR2 from the germline V gene are MNHEY and SVGEGT. The CDR3, as DNA: TGTGCCAGCAGTTATTTCGGGAACACTGAAGCTTTCTTT. This sequence encodes CASSYFGNTEAFF.

This clone was seen a few times. The rearrangement links TRBV27 to TRBJ1-2; D gene uncertain. The V end was cut by 2 bases, the J end by 4 bases, with 8 bases between. Per the germline V gene, CDR1 is MNHEY and CDR2 is SMNVEV (reference sequence). The CDR3 sequence is 13 residues long. CDR3 loop: CASSLGRLYGYTF. CDR3 sequence (DNA): TGTGCCAGCAGTTTAGGCAGACTCTATGGCTACACCTTC.

The chain uses TRBV28 and TRBJ1-5; possibly TRBD1 for D (6 bases). CDR1 is MDHEN, CDR2 SYDVKM, per germline. The length of the CDR3 is 14 residues. The V and J ends lost 6 bases and 3 bases respectively, with 12 bases between them. This chain's CDR3 is CASRTTGNNQPQHF. The CDR3 DNA reads as TGTGCCAGCAGGACAACAGGGAACAATCAGCCCCAGCATTTT.

The chain uses TRBV27 and TRBJ1-2; TRBD1 agrees at 7 bases. The CDR3 length is 12 residues. CDR1 and CDR2 (germline): MNHEY, SMNVEV (reference sequence). V lost 6 bases, J lost 8 bases, and 6 bases stayed unmatched. CDR3 sequence reads: CASRTGRSGYTF. The CDR3, as DNA: TGTGCCAGCAGGACAGGGAGGAGCGGCTACACCTTC.